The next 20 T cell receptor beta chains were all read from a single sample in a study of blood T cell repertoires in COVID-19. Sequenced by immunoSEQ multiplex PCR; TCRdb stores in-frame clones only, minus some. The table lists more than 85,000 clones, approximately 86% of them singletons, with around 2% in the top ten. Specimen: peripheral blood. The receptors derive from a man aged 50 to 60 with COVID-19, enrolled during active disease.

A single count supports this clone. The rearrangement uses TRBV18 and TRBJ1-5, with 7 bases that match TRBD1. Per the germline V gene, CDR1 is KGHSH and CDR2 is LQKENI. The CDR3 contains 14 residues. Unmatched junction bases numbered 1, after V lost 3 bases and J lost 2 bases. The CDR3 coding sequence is TGTGCCAGCTCACCTACAGGGGGCAATCAGCCCCAGCATTTT. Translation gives CASSPTGGNQPQHF.

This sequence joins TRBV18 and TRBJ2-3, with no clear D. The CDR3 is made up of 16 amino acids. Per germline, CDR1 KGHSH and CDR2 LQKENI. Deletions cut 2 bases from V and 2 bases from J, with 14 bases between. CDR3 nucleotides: TGTGCCAGCTCACCATCGGAGCAACTACTCACAGATACGCAGTATTTT. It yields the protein CASSPSEQLLTDTQYF.

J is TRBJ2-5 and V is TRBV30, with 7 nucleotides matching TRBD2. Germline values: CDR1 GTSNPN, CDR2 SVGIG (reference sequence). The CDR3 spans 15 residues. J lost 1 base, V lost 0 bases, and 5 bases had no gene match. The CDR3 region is CAWSVGGIGQETQYF. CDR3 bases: TGTGCCTGGAGTGTGGGGGGGATCGGCCAAGAGACCCAGTACTTC.

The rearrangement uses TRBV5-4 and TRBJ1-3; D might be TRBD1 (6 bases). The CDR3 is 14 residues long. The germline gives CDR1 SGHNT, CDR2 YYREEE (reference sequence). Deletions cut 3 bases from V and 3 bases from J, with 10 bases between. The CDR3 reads CASSSGGLGNTIYF. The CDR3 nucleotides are TGTGCCAGCAGCTCGGGGGGGCTTGGAAACACCATATATTTT.

This chain's CDR3 is CATSEPGQGANEQFF. CDR3 DNA sequence: TGTGCCACCAGTGAACCGGGACAGGGGGCGAATGAGCAGTTCTTC. This chain joins TRBV24-1 and TRBJ2-1; 12 positions match TRBD1. Germline CDR1 KGHDR, CDR2 SFDVKD. Trimming at V came to 4 bases and at J to 7 bases, leaving 4 bases not matched to a gene. The CDR3 contains 15 residues.

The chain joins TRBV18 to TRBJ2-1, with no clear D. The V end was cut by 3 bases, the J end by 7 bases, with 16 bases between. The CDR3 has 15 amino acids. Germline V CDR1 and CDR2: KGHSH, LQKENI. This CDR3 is CASSPNAHIGNEQFF. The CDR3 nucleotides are TGTGCCAGCTCACCGAACGCTCACATCGGGAATGAGCAGTTCTTC.

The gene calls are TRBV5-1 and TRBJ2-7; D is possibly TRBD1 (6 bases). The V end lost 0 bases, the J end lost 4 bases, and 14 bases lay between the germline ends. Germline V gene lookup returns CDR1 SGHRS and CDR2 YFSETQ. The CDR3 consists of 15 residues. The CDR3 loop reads CASSLEGGKIYEQYF. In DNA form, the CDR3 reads TGCGCCAGCAGCTTGGAAGGGGGTAAAATTTACGAGCAGTACTTC.

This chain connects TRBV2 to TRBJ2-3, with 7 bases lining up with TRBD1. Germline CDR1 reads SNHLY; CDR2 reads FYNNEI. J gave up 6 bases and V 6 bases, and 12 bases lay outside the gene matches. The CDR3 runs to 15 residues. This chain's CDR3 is CASRTDRVSGDTQYF. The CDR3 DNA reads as TGTGCCAGCAGGACCGACAGGGTTTCAGGGGATACGCAGTATTTT.

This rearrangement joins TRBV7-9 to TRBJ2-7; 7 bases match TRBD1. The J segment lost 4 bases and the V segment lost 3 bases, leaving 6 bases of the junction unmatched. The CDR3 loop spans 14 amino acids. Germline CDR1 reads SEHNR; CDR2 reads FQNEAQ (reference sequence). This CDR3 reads CASSFGQAEYEQYF. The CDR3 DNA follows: TGTGCCAGCAGCTTCGGACAGGCGGAATACGAGCAGTACTTC. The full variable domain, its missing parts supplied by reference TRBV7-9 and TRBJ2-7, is DTGVSQNPRHKITKRGQNVTFRCDPISEHNRLYWYRQTLGQGPEFLTYFQNEAQLEKSRLLSDRFSAERPKGSFSTLEIQRTEQGDSAMYLCASSFGQAEYEQYFGPGTRLTVT.

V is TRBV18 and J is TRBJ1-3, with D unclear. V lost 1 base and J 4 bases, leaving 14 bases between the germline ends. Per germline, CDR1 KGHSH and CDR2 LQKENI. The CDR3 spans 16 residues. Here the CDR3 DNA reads TGTGCCAGCTCACCACTGTCCTTGAGCTCCGGAAACACCATATATTTT. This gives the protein CASSPLSLSSGNTIYF.

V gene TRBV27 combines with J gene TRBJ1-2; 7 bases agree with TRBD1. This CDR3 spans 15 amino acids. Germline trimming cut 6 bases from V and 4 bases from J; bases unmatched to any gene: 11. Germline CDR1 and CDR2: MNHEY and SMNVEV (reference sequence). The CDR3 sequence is CASRLRDSFIYGYTF. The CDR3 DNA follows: TGTGCCAGCAGGCTGAGGGACAGCTTTATCTATGGCTACACCTTC.

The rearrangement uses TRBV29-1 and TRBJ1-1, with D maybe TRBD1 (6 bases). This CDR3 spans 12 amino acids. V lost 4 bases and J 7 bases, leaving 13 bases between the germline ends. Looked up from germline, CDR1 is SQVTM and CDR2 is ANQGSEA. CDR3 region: CSVAPGVGEAFF. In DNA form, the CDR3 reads TGCAGCGTTGCCCCAGGGGTGGGTGAAGCTTTCTTT.

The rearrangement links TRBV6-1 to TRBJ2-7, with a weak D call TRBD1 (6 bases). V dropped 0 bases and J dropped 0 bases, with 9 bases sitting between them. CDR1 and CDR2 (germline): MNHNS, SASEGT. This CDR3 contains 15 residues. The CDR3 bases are TGTGCCAGCAGTGAAGCGTGGGACATCTCCTACGAGCAGTACTTC. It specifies CASSEAWDISYEQYF.

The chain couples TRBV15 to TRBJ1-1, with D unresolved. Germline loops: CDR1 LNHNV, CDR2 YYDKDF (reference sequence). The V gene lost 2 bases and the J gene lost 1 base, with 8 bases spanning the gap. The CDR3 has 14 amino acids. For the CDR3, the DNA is TGTGCCACCAGCAGAACGACACCGAACACTGAAGCTTTCTTT. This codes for CATSRTTPNTEAFF.

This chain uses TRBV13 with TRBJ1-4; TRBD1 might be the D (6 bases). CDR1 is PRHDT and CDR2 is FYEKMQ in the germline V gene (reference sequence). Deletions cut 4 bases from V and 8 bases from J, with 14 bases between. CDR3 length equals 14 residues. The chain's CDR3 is CASSSDRNIEKLFF. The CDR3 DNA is TGTGCCAGCAGCTCCGACAGGAACATAGAAAAACTGTTTTTT.

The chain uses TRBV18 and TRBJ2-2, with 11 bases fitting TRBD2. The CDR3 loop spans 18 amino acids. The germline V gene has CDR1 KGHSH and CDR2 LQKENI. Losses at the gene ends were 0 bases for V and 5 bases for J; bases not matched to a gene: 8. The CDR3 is CASSPPGPGTSGTGELFF. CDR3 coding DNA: TGTGCCAGCTCACCACCGGGGCCTGGGACTAGCGGTACCGGGGAGCTGTTTTTT. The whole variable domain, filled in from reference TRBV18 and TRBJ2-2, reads NAGVMQNPRHLVRRRGQEARLRCSPMKGHSHVYWYRQLPEEGLKFMVYLQKENIIDESGMPKERFSAEFPKEGPSILRIQQVVRGDSAAYFCASSPPGPGTSGTGELFFGEGSRLTVL.

The CDR3 reads CATSAQGDYGYTF. For the CDR3, the DNA is TGTGCCACCAGCGCTCAGGGGGATTATGGCTACACCTTC. This chain uses TRBV15 with TRBJ1-2; 7 bases agree with TRBD1. This CDR3 comprises 13 residues. CDR1 is LNHNV, CDR2 YYDKDF, per germline (reference sequence). The V segment lost 5 bases and the J segment 5 bases; nucleotides outside the gene matches: 5. Variable domain in full (rest from reference TRBV15 and TRBJ1-2): DAMVIQNPRYQVTQFGKPVTLSCSQTLNHNVMYWYQQKSSQAPKLLFHYYDKDFNNEADTPDNFQSRRPNTSFCFLDIRSPGLGDTAMYLCATSAQGDYGYTFGSGTRLTVV.

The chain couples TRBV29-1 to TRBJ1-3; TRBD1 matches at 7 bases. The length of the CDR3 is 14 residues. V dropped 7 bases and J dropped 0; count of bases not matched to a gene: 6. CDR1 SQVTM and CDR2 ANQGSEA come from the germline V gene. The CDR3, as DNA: TGCAGCGCGAGGACAGGCCCCTCTGGAAACACCATATATTTT. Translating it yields CSARTGPSGNTIYF.

DNA of the CDR3: TGTGCCAGCAGACCCAATATTAGGGGAACTGAAGCTTTCTTT. This encodes CASRPNIRGTEAFF. The chain is built from TRBV16 and TRBJ1-1; a weak D match, TRBD1 (5 bases). Germline V gene data show CDR1 as KGHSY and CDR2 as FQNENV. CDR3 length equals 14 residues. Trimming stripped 6 bases from V and 5 bases from J, with 16 bases between.

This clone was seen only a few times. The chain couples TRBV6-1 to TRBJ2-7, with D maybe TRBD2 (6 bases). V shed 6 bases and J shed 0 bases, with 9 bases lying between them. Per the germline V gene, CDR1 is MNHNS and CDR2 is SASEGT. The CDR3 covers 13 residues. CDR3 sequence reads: CASSRAGSYEQYF. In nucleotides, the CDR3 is TGTGCCAGCAGCCGAGCGGGCTCCTACGAGCAGTACTTC.